Each of the 26 T cell receptor beta chains below was sequenced from the same sample in a study of T cells in Graves' hyperthyroidism and ophthalmopathy (dated by TCRdb to the late 2010s). Library creation used multiplex PCR. Sequenced using an Illumina HiSeq 2000. TCR beta CDR3 regions were amplified from RNA transcripts. For the first round of RT-PCR on the TCR CDR3, the HTBI primer set was used together with the Qiagen OneStep RT-PCR kit. TCRdb applied fastp at Q25 and MiXCR to the public reads, then kept only in-frame beta chains. Under each unique CDR3 protein, matching rows form one entry showing the most common genes and DNA. The sample table shows around 200,000 distinct CDR3 sequences, and around 18% are seen once. The ten largest clonotypes hold about two fifths of the sample. Source material: blood. The source of these receptors is a man in his forties or fifties with Graves' hyperthyroidism.

This clonotype came up many times. This chain connects TRBV5-1 to TRBJ2-7; D is undetermined. The CDR3 consists of 13 residues. Germline V gene data show CDR1 as SGHRS and CDR2 as YFSETQ. V dropped 3 bases and J dropped 0 bases, with 7 bases sitting between them. The CDR3 DNA is TGCGCCAGCAGCTACGGCTACTCCTACGAGCAGTACTTC. As protein: CASSYGYSYEQYF.

The table lists this clonotype with a few counts. The chain links TRBV4-1 to TRBJ1-1; D gene ambiguous. The CDR3 loop spans 15 amino acids. CDR1 MGHRA and CDR2 YSYEKL come from the germline V gene. Trimming removed 1 base from V and 2 bases from J, with 11 bases in between. The CDR3 DNA sequence: TGCGCCAGCAGCCAAGCGAGGTTTTCAAACACTGAAGCTTTCTTT. It is translated as CASSQARFSNTEAFF.

This clonotype was recorded at least ten times. The chain is built from TRBV7-2 and TRBJ2-3, with D possibly TRBD2 on 5 matching bases. The germline V and J ends were trimmed by 5 bases and 1 base, with 16 bases remaining between them. Germline CDR1 SGHTA, CDR2 FQGNSA. The CDR3 loop spans 16 amino acids. The CDR3 reads CASSPLLDGGTDTQYF. In DNA, the CDR3 is TGTGCCAGCAGCCCACTACTAGATGGTGGCACAGATACGCAGTATTTT.

This chain joins TRBV5-1 and TRBJ1-6; weak D call: TRBD1 (5 bases). Trimming took off 2 bases at V and 10 bases at J, with 13 bases between the two ends. The CDR3 spans 14 residues. Looked up from germline, CDR1 is SGHRS and CDR2 is YFSETQ. CDR3 bases: TGCGCCAGCAGCTTCGGGACGGCCGGCTCACCCCTCCACTTT. It yields the protein CASSFGTAGSPLHF.

The chain carries TRBV18 and TRBJ1-6; 10 positions match TRBD1. J lost 8 bases, V lost 3 bases, and 7 bases had no gene match. Germline assignment: CDR1 KGHSH and CDR2 LQKENI. The CDR3 has 16 amino acids. The CDR3 DNA is TGTGCCAGCTCACCGAAGACAGGGGGCATAGATTCACCCCTCCACTTT. Translating gives CASSPKTGGIDSPLHF.

There are many counts of this clonotype. V is TRBV7-2 and J is TRBJ2-1, with D hard to call. This CDR3 spans 15 amino acids. In germline, CDR1 is SGHTA, CDR2 FQGNSA. V lost 2 bases and J lost 6, with 14 bases in between. CDR3 coding DNA: TGTGCCAGCAGCTTAATCCAGGCAACCGCCAATGAGCAGTTCTTC. It specifies CASSLIQATANEQFF.

This clonotype was counted ten times or more. V is TRBV5-4 and J is TRBJ2-1; weak D call: TRBD2 (5 bases). Germline V gives CDR1 SGHNT, CDR2 YYREEE (reference sequence). This CDR3 is built from 16 residues. V lost 0 bases and J lost 0, with 10 bases in between. The DNA for the CDR3 is TGTGCCAGCAGCTTGGCGAGGGTCTTCTCCTACAATGAGCAGTTCTTC. The encoded protein is CASSLARVFSYNEQFF. Full variable domain (rest looked up from reference TRBV5-4 and TRBJ2-1): ETGVTQSPTHLIKTRGQQVTLRCSSQSGHNTVSWYQQALGQGPQFIFQYYREEENGRGNFPPRFSGLQFPNYSSELNVNALELDDSALYLCASSLARVFSYNEQFFGPGTRLTVL.

This clonotype was seen ten or more times. The chain links TRBV10-3 to TRBJ2-1; D may be TRBD1 (6 bases). There are 14 residues in the CDR3. Per the germline V gene, CDR1 is ENHRY and CDR2 is SYGVKD. V lost 5 bases to trimming and J lost 0 bases, with 8 bases between them. In DNA form, the CDR3 reads TGTGCCATCAGTAGGGGGTTCTCCTACAATGAGCAGTTCTTC. Translated: CAISRGFSYNEQFF.

This clonotype was recorded many times. The V call is TRBV30, the J call TRBJ2-7; TRBD2 matches at 7 bases. The CDR3 covers 13 residues. Germline V gene sequence: CDR1 GTSNPN, CDR2 SVGIG (reference sequence). Trimming cost V 0 bases and J 3 bases; bases outside gene matches: 2. The CDR3 DNA follows: TGTGCCTGGAGTGTGGGGGGGAGCTACGAGCAGTACTTC. The encoded protein is CAWSVGGSYEQYF.

The table lists this clonotype with many counts. The V and J genes are TRBV28 and TRBJ2-1; D remains ambiguous. The V gene's germline CDR1 is MDHEN and CDR2 SYDVKM. The germline V and J ends were trimmed by 4 bases and 7 bases, with 8 bases remaining between them. CDR3 length equals 12 residues. CDR3 amino acids: CASSSQRNEQFF. Written as DNA, the CDR3 is TGTGCCAGCAGTTCCCAAAGGAATGAGCAGTTCTTC. Supplemented by reference TRBV28 and TRBJ2-1, the full variable domain reads DVKVTQSSRYLVKRTGEKVFLECVQDMDHENMFWYRQDPGLGLRLIYFSYDVKMKEKGDIPEGYSVSREKKERFSLILESASTNQTSMYLCASSSQRNEQFFGPGTRLTVL.

This clonotype was seen many times. The CDR3 nucleotides read TGTGCCACCAGTGATTTTGACAACGTGGGAGAGACCCAGTACTTC. The encoded protein is CATSDFDNVGETQYF. This chain uses TRBV24-1 with TRBJ2-5; D uncertain. Trimming pared 1 base from V and 4 bases from J, leaving 12 bases between. The CDR3 has 15 amino acids. Per the germline V gene, CDR1 is KGHDR and CDR2 is SFDVKD.

This clonotype was seen repeatedly, ten times or more. The chain employs TRBV7-9 and TRBJ2-5, with TRBD2 identical over 11 bases. V lost 4 bases to trimming and J lost 1 base; unmatched junction nucleotides: 5. Germline loops: CDR1 SEHNR, CDR2 FQNEAQ (reference sequence). The CDR3 is 16 amino acids. CDR3: CASSSVGLAAQETQYF. In DNA form, the CDR3 reads TGTGCCAGCAGCTCCGTGGGACTAGCGGCCCAAGAGACCCAGTACTTC.

The table lists this clonotype with many counts. V gene TRBV20-1 combines with J gene TRBJ2-1, with 9 bases fitting TRBD2. Germline lookup yields CDR1 DFQATT and CDR2 SNEGSKA (reference sequence). This CDR3 is built from 14 residues. Trimming at V came to 3 bases and at J to 8 bases, leaving 8 bases not matched to a gene. The CDR3 coding sequence is TGCAGTGCTAGTGGTCTAGCGGGGAGATATGAGCAGTTCTTC. Its translation is CSASGLAGRYEQFF.

This rearrangement joins TRBV11-2 to TRBJ2-1, with a tentative D call TRBD1 (6 bases). Trimming shortened V by 5 bases and J by 9 bases, and 17 bases separated the two germline ends. CDR3 length: 14 residues. Per germline, CDR1 SGHAT and CDR2 FQNNGV. CDR3 in DNA: TGTGCCAGCAGCCTGGGGGCCCTAGGAGGTGAGCAGTTCTTC. This encodes CASSLGALGGEQFF.

This clonotype occurred a few times. The chain couples TRBV9 to TRBJ2-2; 7 bases match TRBD1. V shed 4 bases and J 1 base; nucleotides not matched to a gene: 7. In germline, CDR1 is SGDLS, CDR2 YYNGEE. This CDR3 contains 16 residues. The CDR3 DNA reads TGTGCCAGCAGCTCACAGACAGGGCGGAACACCGGGGAGCTGTTTTTT. Translation: CASSSQTGRNTGELFF.

At least ten counts were recorded for this clonotype. The chain employs TRBV9 and TRBJ2-5, with 7 bases lining up with TRBD2. The V gene end was trimmed by 0 bases and the J gene end by 2 bases; junction bases not matched to a gene: 10. This CDR3 contains 17 residues. Germline lookup yields CDR1 SGDLS and CDR2 YYNGEE. CDR3: CASSVGGRGAEQETQYF. The CDR3 DNA follows: TGTGCCAGCAGCGTAGGGGGGAGGGGCGCGGAGCAAGAGACCCAGTACTTC. Supplemented by reference TRBV9 and TRBJ2-5, the full variable domain reads DSGVTQTPKHLITATGQRVTLRCSPRSGDLSVYWYQQSLDQGLQFLIQYYNGEERAKGNILERFSAQQFPDLHSELNLSSLELGDSALYFCASSVGGRGAEQETQYFGPGTRLLVL.

This clonotype was counted many times. CDR3 bases: TGTGCCAGCAGCTGGCGACAGGGCACTGAGCAGTTCTTC. Translation: CASSWRQGTEQFF. The rearrangement uses TRBV7-2 and TRBJ2-1, with TRBD1 identical over 7 bases. Germline-derived CDR1 and CDR2 are SGHTA and FQGNSA. The CDR3 has 13 residues. With V trimmed by 4 bases and J by 9 bases, 6 bases remained unmatched.

This clonotype was detected many times. This rearrangement joins TRBV11-3 to TRBJ2-1, with 9 bases lining up with TRBD2. Germline V lookup: CDR1 SGHNT, CDR2 YENEEA. V dropped 1 base and J dropped 10; count of bases not matched to a gene: 8. The CDR3 length is 15 residues. CDR3 sequence: CASSLGISGGNEQFF. Here the CDR3 DNA reads TGTGCCAGCAGCTTAGGGATTAGCGGGGGTAACGAGCAGTTCTTC.

In this sample, this clonotype turned up many times. The chain combines TRBV2 with TRBJ1-2; no clear D gene. The V end lost 6 bases, the J end lost 4 bases, and 12 bases lay between the germline ends. The CDR3 length is 13 residues. The germline V gene encodes CDR1 SNHLY and CDR2 FYNNEI. In DNA, the CDR3 is TGTGCCAGCAGACGGGAGCCTGGCTATGGCTACACCTTC. As protein: CASRREPGYGYTF.

As concerns this clonotype: This could be a read error, since a much larger clone is one nucleotide away. The chain employs TRBV6-1 and TRBJ2-5; a possible D gene is TRBD1 (6 bases). In germline, CDR1 is MNHNS, CDR2 SASEGT. The CDR3 runs to 14 residues. The CDR3 DNA reads as TGTGCCAGCAGTAAAGGGGACACGCAAGACACCCAGTACTTC. This codes for CASSKGDTQDTQYF.

This clonotype came up a few times. The V gene is TRBV4-3, the J gene TRBJ2-5; D is possibly TRBD2 (5 bases). The CDR3 is 15 residues long. V lost 1 base to trimming and J lost 5 bases, with 14 bases between them. Germline V gives CDR1 LGHNA, CDR2 YSLEER. Here the CDR3 DNA reads TGCGCCAGCAGCCAAGGCCCGGCGGGTTGGGAGACCCAGTACTTC. Its translation: CASSQGPAGWETQYF.

This rearrangement joins TRBV7-2 to TRBJ1-4; D perhaps matches TRBD1 (6 bases). The CDR3 consists of 16 residues. The germline CDR1 and CDR2 sequences are SGHTA and FQGNSA. The V end was cut by 5 bases, the J end by 8 bases, with 21 bases between. CDR3 coding DNA: TGTGCCAGCAGCCCCCTTTCGGCAGGGGAAGGGGAAAAACTGTTTTTT. Translated, it gives CASSPLSAGEGEKLFF.

The chain recombines TRBV9 with TRBJ1-1, with D possibly being TRBD1 (5 bases). Trimming cost V 3 bases and J 1 base, with 10 bases left between them. Germline CDR1 reads SGDLS; CDR2 reads YYNGEE. The CDR3 extends over 14 amino acids. Written as DNA, the CDR3 is TGTGCCAGCAGCGCGGACATATCGAACACTGAAGCTTTCTTT. Translating gives CASSADISNTEAFF.

The chain couples TRBV7-2 to TRBJ2-3; 8 positions match TRBD2. Germline loops: CDR1 SGHTA, CDR2 FQGNSA. Trimming removed 0 bases from V and 1 base from J; junction bases left unmatched: 6. This CDR3 region has 17 residues. Written as DNA, the CDR3 is TGTGCCAGCAGCTTAGCAGGGGGTAGCGGGGGCACAGATACGCAGTATTTT. Translation: CASSLAGGSGGTDTQYF. The variable domain in full, with the rest retrieved from reference TRBV7-2 and TRBJ2-3, is GAGVSQSPSNKVTEKGKDVELRCDPISGHTALYWYRQSLGQGLEFLIYFQGNSAPDKSGLPSDRFSAERTGGSVSTLTIQRTQQEDSAVYLCASSLAGGSGGTDTQYFGPGTRLTVL.

The chain links TRBV24-1 to TRBJ2-4, with 9 bases identical to TRBD1. Per the germline V gene, CDR1 is KGHDR and CDR2 is SFDVKD. The CDR3 length is 19 residues. J gave up 4 bases and V 4 bases, and 16 bases lay outside the gene matches. The CDR3, as DNA: TGTGCCACCAGTGAGTACAGGGGGCCTCGTAGTGTTGGTAAAAACATTCAGTACTTC. Its protein product is CATSEYRGPRSVGKNIQYF.

A note on this clonotype: One end of the junction does not line up with germline, which may come from a read error. The chain has TRBV7-7 and TRBJ2-5, with no clear D. The CDR3 sequence is 14 residues long. The V gene's germline CDR1 is SSHAT and CDR2 FNYEAQ (reference sequence). CDR3 nucleotides: TGTGCTAGCAGCCCTAGGCACCAACAAGAGACCCAGTACTTC. Its protein is CASSPRHQQETQYF.